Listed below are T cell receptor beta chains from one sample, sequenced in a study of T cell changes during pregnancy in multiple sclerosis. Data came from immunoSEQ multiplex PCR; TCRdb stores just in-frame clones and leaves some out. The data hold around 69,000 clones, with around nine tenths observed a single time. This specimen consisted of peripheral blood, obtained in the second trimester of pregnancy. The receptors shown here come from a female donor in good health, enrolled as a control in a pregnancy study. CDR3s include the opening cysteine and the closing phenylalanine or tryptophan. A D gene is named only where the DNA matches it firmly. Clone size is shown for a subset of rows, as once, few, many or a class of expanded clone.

CDR3: CASSATGSGNTIYF
DNA: TGTGCCAGCAGCGCAACAGGGTCCGGAAACACCATATATTTT
V: TRBV7-2
size: NA
D: NA
J: TRBJ1-3

CDR3: CASSPGRGELFF
DNA: TGTGCCAGCTCACCAGGCCGCGGGGAGCTGTTTTTT
V: TRBV18
size: NA
D: NA
J: TRBJ2-2

CDR3: CASSQNGDRGNEKLFF
DNA: TGTGCCAGCAGCCAAAACGGGGACAGGGGGAATGAAAAACTGTTTTTT
V: TRBV9
size: NA
D: TRBD1
J: TRBJ1-4

CDR3: CSASPGNEQFF
DNA: TGCAGTGCTAGCCCCGGCAATGAGCAGTTCTTC
V: TRBV20-1
size: NA
D: NA
J: TRBJ2-1

CDR3: CASSRAPGSTYEQYF
DNA: TGCGCCAGCAGCCGGGCCCCCGGCAGCACCTACGAGCAGTACTTC
V: TRBV4-1
size: NA
D: NA
J: TRBJ2-7

CDR3: CASRGQGARDTQYF
DNA: TGTGCCAGCAGGGGGCAGGGGGCGCGTGATACGCAGTATTTT
V: TRBV25-1
size: NA
D: TRBD1
J: TRBJ2-3

CDR3: CASRGTSGGLYNEQFF
DNA: TGTGCCAGTAGGGGGACTAGCGGGGGCCTCTACAATGAGCAGTTCTTC
V: TRBV19
size: NA
D: TRBD2
J: TRBJ2-1

CDR3: CASSPPRGAGDNEQFF
DNA: TGTGCCAGCTCACCACCGAGAGGGGCAGGGGACAATGAGCAGTTCTTC
V: TRBV18
size: NA
D: NA
J: TRBJ2-1

CDR3: CASSLFGGGSSYNEQFF
DNA: TGTGCCAGCAGCTTGTTCGGCGGGGGGAGCTCCTACAATGAGCAGTTCTTC
V: TRBV5-8
size: NA
D: TRBD2
J: TRBJ2-1

CDR3: CASSLGGGTYEQYF
DNA: TGTGCCAGCAGTCTTGGGGGGGGGACCTACGAGCAGTACTTC
V: TRBV6-6
size: once
D: TRBD2
J: TRBJ2-7

CDR3: CASSARPDRGDEKLFF
DNA: TGTGCCAGCAGCGCGCGACCTGACAGGGGGGATGAAAAACTGTTTTTT
V: TRBV9
size: once
D: TRBD1
J: TRBJ1-4

CDR3: CASSLTGTGHSEQYF
DNA: TGTGCCAGCAGCCTGACTGGGACAGGACACTCCGAGCAGTACTTC
V: TRBV28
size: NA
D: TRBD1
J: TRBJ2-7

CDR3: CASSQGGGGHTGELFF
DNA: TGCGCCAGCAGCCAAGGGGGCGGGGGGCACACCGGGGAGCTGTTTTTT
V: TRBV4-1
size: NA
D: TRBD2
J: TRBJ2-2

CDR3: CASSIDSAGTGNHF
DNA: TGTGCCAGTAGTATAGATTCGGCCGGGACAGGGAACCACTTC
V: TRBV19
size: once
D: TRBD1
J: TRBJ2-5

CDR3: CASSLQGENQPQHF
DNA: TGTGCCAGCAGCTTACAGGGGGAGAATCAGCCCCAGCATTTT
V: TRBV5-4
size: NA
D: TRBD1
J: TRBJ1-5

CDR3: CASSIPRLAGESTDTQYF
DNA: TGTGCCAGTAGTATCCCTCGACTAGCGGGGGAGAGCACAGATACGCAGTATTTT
V: TRBV19
size: NA
D: TRBD2
J: TRBJ2-3

CDR3: CASLGAGAFTDTQYF
DNA: TGTGCCAGTCTAGGCGCGGGGGCCTTCACAGATACGCAGTATTTT
V: TRBV6-5
size: NA
D: NA
J: TRBJ2-3

CDR3: CASSQGPTNYGYTF
DNA: TGCGCCAGCAGCCAAGGCCCTACTAACTATGGCTACACCTTC
V: TRBV4-1
size: NA
D: NA
J: TRBJ1-2

CDR3: CASSFRSPGTGGEKLFF
DNA: TGTGCCAGCAGTTTCCGATCCCCGGGGACAGGGGGCGAAAAACTGTTTTTT
V: TRBV27
size: NA
D: TRBD1
J: TRBJ1-4

CDR3: CASSVPGQGYGRYF
DNA: TGTGCCAGTAGTGTCCCGGGACAGGGATATGGTCGGTACTTC
V: TRBV19
size: NA
D: TRBD1
J: TRBJ2-4

CDR3: CASRVFGENTEAFF
DNA: TGTGCCAGCCGCGTCTTTGGAGAGAACACTGAAGCTTTCTTT
V: TRBV25-1
size: NA
D: NA
J: TRBJ1-1

CDR3: CASSLLGRGDTQYF
DNA: TGTGCCAGCAGCTTACTTGGAAGGGGCGATACGCAGTATTTT
V: TRBV7-8
size: NA
D: NA
J: TRBJ2-3

CDR3: CASSLDREETQYF
DNA: TGTGCCAGCAGTTTGGACAGGGAAGAGACCCAGTACTTC
V: TRBV27
size: once
D: TRBD1
J: TRBJ2-5

CDR3: CASSELEGRSEAFF
DNA: TGTGCCAGCAGTGAATTAGAGGGGAGGTCTGAAGCTTTCTTT
V: TRBV6-1
size: NA
D: NA
J: TRBJ1-1

CDR3: CASSLGSGGLQPQHF
DNA: TGTGCCAGCAGCTTAGGTTCCGGGGGTTTACAGCCCCAGCATTTT
V: TRBV7-2
size: NA
D: NA
J: TRBJ1-5

CDR3: CASSLGLALGETQYF
DNA: TGTGCCAGCAGCTTGGGACTAGCATTGGGAGAGACCCAGTACTTC
V: TRBV5-5
size: once
D: TRBD2
J: TRBJ2-5

CDR3: CASSPAGGNEQFF
DNA: TGTGCCAGCAGCCCCGCAGGGGGGAATGAGCAGTTCTTC
V: TRBV11-2
size: NA
D: NA
J: TRBJ2-1

CDR3: CASSPSPAEQFF
DNA: TGTGCCAGCAGTCCAAGCCCCGCTGAGCAGTTCTTC
V: TRBV7-6
size: few
D: NA
J: TRBJ2-1

CDR3: CASRRQGSTDTQYF
DNA: TGTGCCAGCAGGCGGCAGGGATCGACAGATACGCAGTATTTT
V: TRBV2
size: NA
D: NA
J: TRBJ2-3

CDR3: CASSVGQVRDTIYF
DNA: TGTGCCAGCAGCGTAGGACAGGTCAGAGACACCATATATTTT
V: TRBV9
size: NA
D: NA
J: TRBJ1-3

CDR3: CASSQDPGYTGELFF
DNA: TGCGCCAGCAGCCAAGACCCGGGTTACACCGGGGAGCTGTTTTTT
V: TRBV4-3
size: NA
D: NA
J: TRBJ2-2

CDR3: CAWSVLGGYEQYF
DNA: TGTGCCTGGAGTGTATTGGGGGGATACGAGCAGTACTTC
V: TRBV30
size: NA
D: NA
J: TRBJ2-7

CDR3: CASSHRGWDQPQHF
DNA: TGTGCCAGCAGCCACAGGGGATGGGATCAGCCCCAGCATTTT
V: TRBV14
size: once
D: NA
J: TRBJ1-5

CDR3: CASKGTGNYGYTF
DNA: TGTGCCAGCAAGGGGACAGGGAACTATGGCTACACCTTC
V: TRBV2
size: NA
D: TRBD1
J: TRBJ1-2

CDR3: CASSLSQGQPQHF
DNA: TGTGCCAGCAGTTTATCCCAGGGTCAGCCCCAGCATTTT
V: TRBV28
size: NA
D: NA
J: TRBJ1-5

CDR3: CSAHRGQENEKLFF
DNA: TGCAGCGCCCACCGAGGACAGGAGAATGAAAAACTGTTTTTT
V: TRBV29-1
size: NA
D: TRBD1
J: TRBJ1-4

CDR3: CASSYRDRRPYNEQFF
DNA: TGTGCCAGCAGTTACCGGGACAGGAGACCCTACAATGAGCAGTTCTTC
V: TRBV6-6
size: NA
D: TRBD1
J: TRBJ2-1

CDR3: CASSRQGTGANVLTF
DNA: TGTGCCAGCAGCCGACAGGGAACCGGGGCCAACGTCCTGACTTTC
V: TRBV7-2
size: NA
D: TRBD1
J: TRBJ2-6

CDR3: CASSAQGSYGYTF
DNA: TGTGCCAGCAGTGCGCAGGGTAGCTATGGCTACACCTTC
V: TRBV25-1
size: NA
D: NA
J: TRBJ1-2

CDR3: CASSRQGTTNYGYTF
DNA: TGCGCCAGCAGCCGGCAGGGGACAACGAACTATGGCTACACCTTC
V: TRBV4-3
size: NA
D: NA
J: TRBJ1-2

CDR3: CASSQGGSLSRSGYTF
DNA: TGTGCCAGCAGTCAGGGGGGATCTCTCAGCAGGTCTGGCTACACCTTC
V: TRBV7-6
size: NA
D: TRBD1
J: TRBJ1-2